The rows below give T cell receptor beta chains drawn from one sample of a study of T-cell memory formation after mild COVID-19. TCRdb reprocessed the 5' RACE reads via MiXCR and lists one record per CDR3 protein. The sample yields about 170,000 distinct CDR3 sequences, under 15% seen once. Sequencing was done on a sample of PBMCs or a T cell subset sorted from them (not recorded which). These receptors all stem from a man aged 18 to 30 who had mild COVID-19 (a few samples of this study predate the infection). Cell type and time point are not known. Both conserved end residues are part of each CDR3. The D gene is left open where the match is weak. Clone size is shown for a subset of rows, as once, few, many or a class of expanded clone.

V: TRBV30; D: NA; J: TRBJ1-5; size: NA; CDR3: CAWSVSAEYQPQHF; DNA: TGTGCCTGGAGTGTATCGGCAGAGTATCAGCCCCAGCATTTT
V: TRBV7-9; D: TRBD2; J: TRBJ2-5; size: NA; CDR3: CASRPGLAGGYQETQYF; DNA: TGTGCCAGCAGACCTGGACTAGCGGGGGGGTACCAAGAGACCCAGTACTTC
V: TRBV11-2; D: TRBD2; J: TRBJ2-5; size: NA; CDR3: CASSLEAELAGKETQYF; DNA: TGTGCCAGCAGCTTAGAGGCGGAACTAGCGGGGAAGGAGACCCAGTACTTC
V: TRBV7-7; D: TRBD1; J: TRBJ2-1; size: few; CDR3: CASSPGDRVVNEQFF; DNA: TGTGCCAGCAGCCCCGGCGACAGGGTAGTCAATGAGCAGTTCTTC
V: TRBV20-1; D: NA; J: TRBJ1-2; size: once; CDR3: CSAYSAKNYGYTF; DNA: TGCAGTGCTTACTCTGCCAAAAACTATGGCTACACCTTC
V: TRBV20-1; D: TRBD1; J: TRBJ2-1; size: many; CDR3: CSAPGTGINEQFF; DNA: TGCAGTGCTCCCGGGACAGGGATTAATGAGCAGTTCTTC
V: TRBV7-2; D: NA; J: TRBJ1-4; size: medium-sized; CDR3: CASSSFPNSRIEKLFF; DNA: TGTGCCAGCAGCTCCTTCCCTAATTCGAGAATTGAAAAACTGTTTTTT
V: TRBV12-3/TRBV12-4; D: TRBD1; J: TRBJ1-2; size: NA; CDR3: CASITGTGANYGYTF; DNA: TGTGCCAGCATTACCGGGACAGGGGCGAACTATGGCTACACCTTC
V: TRBV12-3/TRBV12-4; D: NA; J: TRBJ2-2; size: NA; CDR3: CASAANTGELFF; DNA: TGTGCCAGCGCGGCGAACACCGGGGAGCTGTTTTTT
V: TRBV4-3; D: NA; J: TRBJ1-6; size: few; CDR3: CASSLLRVQNSPLHF; DNA: TGCGCCAGCAGCCTCCTCAGGGTGCAGAATTCACCCCTCCACTTT
V: TRBV4-2; D: NA; J: TRBJ1-5; size: few; CDR3: CASSRGGASNQPQHF; DNA: TGTGCCAGCAGCCGCGGAGGGGCGAGCAATCAGCCCCAGCATTTT
V: TRBV20-1; D: NA; J: TRBJ1-3; size: many; CDR3: CSASSSGGADTIYF; DNA: TGCAGTGCTAGTTCGTCCGGGGGCGCGGACACCATATATTTT
V: TRBV4-1; D: NA; J: TRBJ1-5; size: many; CDR3: CASSKESRRPDVPQHF; DNA: TGCGCCAGCAGCAAAGAGTCCAGGCGCCCGGACGTGCCCCAGCATTTT
V: TRBV5-1; D: NA; J: TRBJ1-1; size: few; CDR3: CASSFGDNTEAFF; DNA: TGCGCCAGCAGCTTTGGTGATAACACTGAAGCTTTCTTT
V: TRBV7-2; D: TRBD2; J: TRBJ2-7; size: few; CDR3: CASSSEGLAVYEQYF; DNA: TGTGCCAGCAGCTCCGAGGGACTAGCGGTCTACGAGCAGTACTTC
V: TRBV9; D: TRBD1; J: TRBJ2-3; size: few; CDR3: CASSPGTGEVNGDTQYF; DNA: TGTGCCAGCAGCCCCGGGACAGGGGAGGTTAACGGGGATACGCAGTATTTT
V: TRBV29-1; D: NA; J: TRBJ2-3; size: NA; CDR3: CSVDRRPTHTDTQYF; DNA: TGCAGCGTTGACAGGCGTCCCACACACACAGATACGCAGTATTTT
V: TRBV6-5; D: NA; J: TRBJ2-6; size: few; CDR3: CASRRDSGANVLTF; DNA: TGTGCCAGCAGACGGGACTCTGGGGCCAACGTCCTGACTTTC
V: TRBV4-2; D: NA; J: TRBJ1-3; size: NA; CDR3: CASSQGHDVSGNTIYF; DNA: TGTGCCAGCAGCCAGGGACACGACGTCTCTGGAAACACCATATATTTT
V: TRBV7-8; D: TRBD1; J: TRBJ1-1; size: NA; CDR3: CASSGTGGGRTEAFF; DNA: TGTGCCAGCAGCGGAACAGGGGGCGGTAGAACTGAAGCTTTCTTT
V: TRBV24-1; D: NA; J: TRBJ2-2; size: NA; CDR3: CATSDSGQFTNTGELFF; DNA: TGTGCCACCAGTGACTCCGGACAGTTTACGAACACCGGGGAGCTGTTTTTT
V: TRBV12-3/TRBV12-4; D: NA; J: TRBJ2-5; size: NA; CDR3: CASSLIQLGEKETQYF; DNA: TGTGCCAGCAGTTTAATCCAACTAGGGGAAAAAGAGACCCAGTACTTC
V: TRBV6-2/TRBV6-3; D: NA; J: TRBJ1-5; size: once; CDR3: CASSYSGPGRRNQPQHF; DNA: TGTGCCAGCAGTTACTCGGGTCCGGGACGGCGCAATCAGCCCCAGCATTTT
V: TRBV20-1; D: TRBD1; J: TRBJ1-5; size: few; CDR3: CSARPTGDQPQHF; DNA: TGCAGTGCTAGACCGACAGGGGATCAGCCCCAGCATTTT
V: TRBV5-5; D: TRBD1; J: TRBJ2-2; size: NA; CDR3: CASRQPGQGARGTGELFF; DNA: TGTGCCAGCAGACAGCCCGGACAGGGGGCGCGGGGCACCGGGGAGCTGTTTTTT
V: TRBV7-9; D: NA; J: TRBJ2-7; size: NA; CDR3: CASSPGGHEQYF; DNA: TGTGCCAGCAGCCCCGGGGGACACGAGCAGTACTTC
V: TRBV24-1; D: TRBD1; J: TRBJ2-1; size: few; CDR3: CATSDSGQGRYEQFF; DNA: TGTGCCACCAGTGATTCAGGACAGGGTCGGTATGAGCAGTTCTTC
V: TRBV18; D: TRBD1; J: TRBJ1-5; size: few; CDR3: CASSRTGGVQPQHF; DNA: TGTGCCAGCTCACGTACAGGGGGGGTTCAGCCCCAGCATTTT
V: TRBV6-5; D: TRBD2; J: TRBJ2-1; size: few; CDR3: CASREGGINEQFF; DNA: TGTGCCAGCCGGGAGGGAGGGATTAATGAGCAGTTCTTC
V: TRBV19; D: TRBD1; J: TRBJ1-5; size: NA; CDR3: CASSIPGQGYQPQHF; DNA: TGTGCCAGTAGTATCCCGGGACAGGGGTATCAGCCCCAGCATTTT
V: TRBV9; D: NA; J: TRBJ2-1; size: few; CDR3: CASSVDARVSYNEQFF; DNA: TGTGCCAGCAGCGTAGATGCCAGGGTCTCCTACAATGAGCAGTTCTTC
V: TRBV7-9; D: TRBD1; J: TRBJ1-2; size: NA; CDR3: CASSPRLDRGQNGYTF; DNA: TGTGCCAGCAGCCCCCGTCTGGACAGGGGGCAAAATGGCTACACCTTC
V: TRBV11-2; D: TRBD1; J: TRBJ2-7; size: few; CDR3: CASSSRGQGYEQYF; DNA: TGTGCCAGCAGCTCTAGAGGACAGGGCTACGAGCAGTACTTC
V: TRBV7-9; D: NA; J: TRBJ2-2; size: few; CDR3: CASSYDPNTGELFF; DNA: TGTGCCAGCAGTTACGACCCGAACACCGGGGAGCTGTTTTTT
V: TRBV9; D: NA; J: TRBJ2-1; size: few; CDR3: CASSVGEDEQFF; DNA: TGTGCCAGCAGCGTGGGGGAGGATGAGCAGTTCTTC
V: TRBV5-1; D: NA; J: TRBJ1-6; size: many; CDR3: CASSVKGASPLHF; DNA: TGCGCCAGCAGCGTAAAAGGGGCTTCACCCCTCCACTTT
V: TRBV4-2; D: NA; J: TRBJ2-1; size: NA; CDR3: CASSQVLTFPYNEQFF; DNA: TGTGCCAGCAGCCAAGTGTTGACTTTCCCCTACAATGAGCAGTTCTTC
V: TRBV5-1; D: TRBD1; J: TRBJ2-1; size: few; CDR3: CASSAGQGNDEQFF; DNA: TGCGCCAGCAGCGCGGGACAGGGTAACGATGAGCAGTTCTTC
V: TRBV27; D: NA; J: TRBJ2-3; size: few; CDR3: CASSLSYGGPDTQYF; DNA: TGTGCCAGCAGTTTATCATACGGGGGGCCAGATACGCAGTATTTT
V: TRBV11-2; D: NA; J: TRBJ1-1; size: NA; CDR3: CASSFGVGEAFF; DNA: TGTGCCAGCAGCTTCGGCGTCGGTGAAGCTTTCTTT
V: TRBV11-1; D: TRBD1; J: TRBJ1-1; size: NA; CDR3: CASMDRWRNTEAFF; DNA: TGTGCCAGCATGGACAGGTGGAGGAACACTGAAGCTTTCTTT
V: TRBV5-1; D: NA; J: TRBJ1-6; size: many; CDR3: CASSLDLGSPLHF; DNA: TGCGCCAGCAGCCTCGACTTGGGGTCACCCCTCCACTTT
V: TRBV29-1; D: NA; J: TRBJ1-1; size: once; CDR3: CSVGRVNTEAFF; DNA: TGCAGCGTTGGACGTGTGAACACTGAAGCTTTCTTT
V: TRBV7-2; D: TRBD1; J: TRBJ1-4; size: NA; CDR3: CASSLRQGVANEKLFF; DNA: TGTGCCAGCAGCTTACGACAGGGGGTTGCTAATGAAAAACTGTTTTTT
V: TRBV20-1; D: NA; J: TRBJ1-2; size: many; CDR3: CSARDNVGNGYTF; DNA: TGCAGTGCTAGAGATAACGTGGGGAATGGCTACACCTTC
V: TRBV12-3/TRBV12-4; D: TRBD1; J: TRBJ2-5; size: NA; CDR3: CASSFDRVETQYF; DNA: TGTGCCAGCAGCTTCGACAGGGTAGAGACCCAGTACTTC
V: TRBV5-1; D: TRBD1; J: TRBJ1-2; size: NA; CDR3: CASSTPTGQHGYTF; DNA: TGCGCCAGCAGTACCCCGACAGGGCAGCATGGCTACACCTTC
V: TRBV9; D: NA; J: TRBJ1-5; size: NA; CDR3: CASSPGGGGNQPQHF; DNA: TGTGCCAGCAGCCCCGGCGGGGGGGGCAATCAGCCCCAGCATTTT
V: TRBV27; D: NA; J: TRBJ1-1; size: few; CDR3: CASRRNDEAFF; DNA: TGTGCCAGCCGCCGGAATGATGAAGCTTTCTTT
V: TRBV20-1; D: NA; J: TRBJ1-1; size: many; CDR3: CSARTQGSEAFF; DNA: TGCAGTGCTAGAACTCAGGGGAGTGAAGCTTTCTTT
V: TRBV30; D: NA; J: TRBJ2-7; size: NA; CDR3: CAWSIAGSPFFYEQYF; DNA: TGTGCCTGGAGTATAGCAGGGAGCCCTTTTTTCTACGAGCAGTACTTC
V: TRBV6-1; D: TRBD1; J: TRBJ2-5; size: NA; CDR3: CASRTGDRGTQYF; DNA: TGTGCCAGCAGGACAGGGGATCGAGGGACCCAGTACTTC
V: TRBV7-2; D: NA; J: TRBJ2-7; size: few; CDR3: CASSLSASYEQYF; DNA: TGTGCCAGCAGCCTTAGTGCCTCGTACGAGCAGTACTTC
V: TRBV7-8; D: NA; J: TRBJ1-1; size: NA; CDR3: CASTLTENTEAFF; DNA: TGTGCCAGCACCTTGACGGAGAACACTGAAGCTTTCTTT
V: TRBV5-1; D: NA; J: TRBJ2-2; size: NA; CDR3: CASSSRPGRAFSELFF; DNA: TGCGCCAGCAGCTCCCGCCCCGGCAGGGCTTTCAGTGAGCTGTTTTTT